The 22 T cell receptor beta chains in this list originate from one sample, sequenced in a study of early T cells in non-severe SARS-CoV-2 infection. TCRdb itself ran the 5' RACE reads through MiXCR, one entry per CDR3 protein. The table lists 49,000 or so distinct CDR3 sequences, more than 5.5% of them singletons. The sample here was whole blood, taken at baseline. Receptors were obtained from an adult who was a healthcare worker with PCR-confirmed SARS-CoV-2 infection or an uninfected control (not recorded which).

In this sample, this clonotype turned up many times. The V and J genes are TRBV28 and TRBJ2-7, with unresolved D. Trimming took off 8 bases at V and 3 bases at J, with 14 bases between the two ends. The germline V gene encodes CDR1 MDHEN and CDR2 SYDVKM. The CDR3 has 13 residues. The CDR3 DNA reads TGTGCCAGCTCGCGTAGTGGGCTCTACGAGCAGTACTTC. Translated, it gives CASSRSGLYEQYF. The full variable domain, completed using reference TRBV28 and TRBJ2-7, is DVKVTQSSRYLVKRTGEKVFLECVQDMDHENMFWYRQDPGLGLRLIYFSYDVKMKEKGDIPEGYSVSREKKERFSLILESASTNQTSMYLCASSRSGLYEQYFGPGTRLTVT.

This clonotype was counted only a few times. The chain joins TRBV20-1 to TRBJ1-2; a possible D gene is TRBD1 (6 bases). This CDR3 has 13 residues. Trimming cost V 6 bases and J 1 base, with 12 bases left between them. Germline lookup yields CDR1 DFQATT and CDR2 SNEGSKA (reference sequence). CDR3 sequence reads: CSADRQLNYGYTF. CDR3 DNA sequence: TGCAGTGCCGACAGGCAACTTAACTATGGCTACACCTTC.

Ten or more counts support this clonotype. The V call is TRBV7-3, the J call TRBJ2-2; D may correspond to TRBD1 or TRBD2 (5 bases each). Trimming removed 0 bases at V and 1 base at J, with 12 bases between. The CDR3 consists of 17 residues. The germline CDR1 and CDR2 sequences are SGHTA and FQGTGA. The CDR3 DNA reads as TGTGCCAGCAGCTTAACCGGGGCTACCATGAACACCGGGGAGCTGTTTTTT. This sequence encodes CASSLTGATMNTGELFF.

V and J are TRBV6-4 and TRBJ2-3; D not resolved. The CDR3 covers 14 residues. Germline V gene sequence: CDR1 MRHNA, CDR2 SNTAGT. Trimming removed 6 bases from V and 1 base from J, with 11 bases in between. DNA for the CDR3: TGTGCCAGCAGCCAGTGGATAGGCACAGATACGCAGTATTTT. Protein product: CASSQWIGTDTQYF.

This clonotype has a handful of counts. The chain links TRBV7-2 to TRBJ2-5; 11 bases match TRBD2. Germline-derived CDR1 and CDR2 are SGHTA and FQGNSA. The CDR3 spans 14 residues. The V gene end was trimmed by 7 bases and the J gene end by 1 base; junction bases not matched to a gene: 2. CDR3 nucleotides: TGTGCCAGCAAGGGGACTAGCGGCCAAGAGACCCAGTACTTC. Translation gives CASKGTSGQETQYF. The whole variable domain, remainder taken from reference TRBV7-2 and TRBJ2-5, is GAGVSQSPSNKVTEKGKDVELRCDPISGHTALYWYRQSLGQGLEFLIYFQGNSAPDKSGLPSDRFSAERTGGSVSTLTIQRTQQEDSAVYLCASKGTSGQETQYFGPGTRLLVL.

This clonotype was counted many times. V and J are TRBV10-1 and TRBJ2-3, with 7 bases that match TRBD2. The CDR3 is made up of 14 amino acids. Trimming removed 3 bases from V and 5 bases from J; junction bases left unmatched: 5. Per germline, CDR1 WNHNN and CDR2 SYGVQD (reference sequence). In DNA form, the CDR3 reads TGCGCCAGCAGTGATGTAGGGAGGGGAGATACGCAGTATTTT. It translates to CASSDVGRGDTQYF.

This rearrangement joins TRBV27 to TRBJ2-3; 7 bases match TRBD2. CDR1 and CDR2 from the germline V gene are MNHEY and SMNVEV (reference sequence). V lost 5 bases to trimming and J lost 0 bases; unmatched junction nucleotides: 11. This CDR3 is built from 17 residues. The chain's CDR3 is CASSPPPLGGSTDTQYF. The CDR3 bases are TGTGCCAGCAGTCCCCCTCCCCTGGGGGGGAGCACAGATACGCAGTATTTT.

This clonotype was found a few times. CDR3 protein: CASSPSEGEAFF. The DNA for the CDR3 is TGTGCCAGCTCACCATCGGAAGGGGAGGCGTTCTTC. The V and J genes are TRBV18 and TRBJ2-1; a possible D gene is TRBD2 (6 bases). The CDR3 sequence is 12 residues long. Germline V CDR1 and CDR2: KGHSH, LQKENI. V lost 2 bases and J lost 15, with 14 bases in between.

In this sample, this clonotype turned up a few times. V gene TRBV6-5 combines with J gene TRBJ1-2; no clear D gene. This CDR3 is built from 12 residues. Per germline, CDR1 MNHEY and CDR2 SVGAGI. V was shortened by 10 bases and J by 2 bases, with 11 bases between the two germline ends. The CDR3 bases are TGTGCCACCTCGGCAGGAAACTATGGCTACACCTTC. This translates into CATSAGNYGYTF.

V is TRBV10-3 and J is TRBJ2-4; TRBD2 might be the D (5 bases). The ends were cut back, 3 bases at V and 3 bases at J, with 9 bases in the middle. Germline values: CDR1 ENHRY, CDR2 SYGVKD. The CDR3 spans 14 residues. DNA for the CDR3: TGTGCCATCAGTGAAGGGAGAGACAAAAACATTCAGTACTTC. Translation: CAISEGRDKNIQYF.

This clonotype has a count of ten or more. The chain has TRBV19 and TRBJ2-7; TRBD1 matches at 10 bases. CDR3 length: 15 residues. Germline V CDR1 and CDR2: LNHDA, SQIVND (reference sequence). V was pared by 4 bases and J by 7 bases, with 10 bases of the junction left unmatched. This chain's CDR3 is CASSKPRQGAGEQYF. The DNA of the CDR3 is TGTGCCAGTAGTAAGCCCCGACAGGGGGCTGGAGAGCAGTACTTC.

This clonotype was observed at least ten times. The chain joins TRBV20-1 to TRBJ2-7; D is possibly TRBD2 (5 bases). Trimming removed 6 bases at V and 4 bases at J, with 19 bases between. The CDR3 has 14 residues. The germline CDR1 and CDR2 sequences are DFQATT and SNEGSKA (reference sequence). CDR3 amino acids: CSAPPDWEGYEQYF. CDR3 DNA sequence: TGCAGTGCCCCGCCGGACTGGGAAGGATACGAGCAGTACTTC.

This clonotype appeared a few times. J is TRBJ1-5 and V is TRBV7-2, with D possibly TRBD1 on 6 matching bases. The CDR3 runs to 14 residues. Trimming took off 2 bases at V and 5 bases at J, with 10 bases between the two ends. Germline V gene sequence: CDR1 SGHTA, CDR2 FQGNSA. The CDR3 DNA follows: TGTGCCAGCAGCTTATCAGGGGTGGATCAGCCCCAGCATTTT. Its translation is CASSLSGVDQPQHF.

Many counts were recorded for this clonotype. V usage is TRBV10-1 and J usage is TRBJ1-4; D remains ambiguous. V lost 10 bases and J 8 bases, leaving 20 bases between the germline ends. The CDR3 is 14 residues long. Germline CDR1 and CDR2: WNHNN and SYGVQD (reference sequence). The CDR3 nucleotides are TGCGCCACCCATGGGAGGAGGGTTAGAGAAAAACTGTTTTTT. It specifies CATHGRRVREKLFF.

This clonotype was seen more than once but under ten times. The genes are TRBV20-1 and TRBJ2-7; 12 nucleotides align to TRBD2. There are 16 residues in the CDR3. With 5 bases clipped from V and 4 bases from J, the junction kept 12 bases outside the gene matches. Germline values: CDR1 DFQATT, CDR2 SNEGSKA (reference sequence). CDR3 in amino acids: CSAPSSGGAGLYEQYF. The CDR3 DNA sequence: TGCAGTGCTCCCTCTAGCGGGGGGGCCGGTTTATACGAGCAGTACTTC.

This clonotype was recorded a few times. CDR3 nucleotides: TGCGCCAGCAGCCACAGGACAGGGGCAGATGGCTACACCTTC. It codes for CASSHRTGADGYTF. The J gene is TRBJ1-2, the V gene TRBV4-3, with TRBD1 matching over 9 bases. V was clipped by 3 bases and J by 6 bases; unmatched bases: 5. The CDR3 consists of 14 residues. Per the germline V gene, CDR1 is LGHNA and CDR2 is YSLEER.

The CDR3 here is CASSVRYSNQPQHF. The CDR3 DNA follows: TGTGCCAGTAGTGTTAGGTATAGCAATCAGCCCCAGCATTTT. This chain links TRBV19 with TRBJ1-5; D gene unclear. There are 14 residues in the CDR3. Germline V gene data show CDR1 as LNHDA and CDR2 as SQIVND (reference sequence). V was pared by 5 bases and J by 0 bases, with 8 bases between.

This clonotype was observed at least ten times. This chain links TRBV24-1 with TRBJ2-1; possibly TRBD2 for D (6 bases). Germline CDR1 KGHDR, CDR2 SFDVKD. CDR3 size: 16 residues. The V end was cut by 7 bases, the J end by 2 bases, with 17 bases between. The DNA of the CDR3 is TGTGCCACCAGCGGGGGAACTAGTCATGCCTACAATGAGCAGTTCTTC. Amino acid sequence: CATSGGTSHAYNEQFF.

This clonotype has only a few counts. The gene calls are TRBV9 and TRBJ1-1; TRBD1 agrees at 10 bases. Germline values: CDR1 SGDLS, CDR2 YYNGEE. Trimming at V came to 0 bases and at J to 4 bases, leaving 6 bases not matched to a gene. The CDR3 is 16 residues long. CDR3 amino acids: CASSVEDRGIGTEAFF. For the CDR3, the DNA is TGTGCCAGCAGCGTAGAGGACAGGGGGATAGGCACTGAAGCTTTCTTT.

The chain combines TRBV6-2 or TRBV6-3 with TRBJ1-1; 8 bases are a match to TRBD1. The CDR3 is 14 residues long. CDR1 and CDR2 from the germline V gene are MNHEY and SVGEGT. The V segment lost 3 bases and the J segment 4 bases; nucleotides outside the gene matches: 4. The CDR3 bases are TGTGCCAGCAGTTATTTACAGGGGGGCACTGAAGCTTTCTTT. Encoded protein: CASSYLQGGTEAFF.

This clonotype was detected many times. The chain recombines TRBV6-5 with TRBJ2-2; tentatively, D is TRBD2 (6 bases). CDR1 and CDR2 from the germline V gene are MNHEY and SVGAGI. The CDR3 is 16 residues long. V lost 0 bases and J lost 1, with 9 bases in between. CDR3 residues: CASSYSAGLNTGELFF. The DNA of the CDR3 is TGTGCCAGCAGTTACTCTGCGGGGCTGAACACCGGGGAGCTGTTTTTT.

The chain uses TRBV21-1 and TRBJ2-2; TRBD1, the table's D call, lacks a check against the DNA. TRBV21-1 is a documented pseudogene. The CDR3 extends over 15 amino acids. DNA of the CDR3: TGTGCCAGCAGCAGTAGATTCCGGGGGCCCGGGGAGCTGTTTTTT. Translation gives CASSSRFRGPGELFF.